This TCR beta chain is from a study of T-cell reconstitution after alpha-beta-depleted transplantation in children. Unique molecular identifiers were incorporated during preparation of the TCRbeta library. MiXCR, applied by TCRdb to the PCR reads, yields one record per CDR3 protein. The sample consists of approximately 120,000 distinct CDR3 sequences, about 9.5% of them appearing once. General study results and limits: One year post-transplant, T-cell counts and diversity were largely derived from T cells produced anew.

The CDR3 runs to 15 residues. V lost 0 bases to trimming and J lost 6 bases; unmatched junction nucleotides: 5. The V gene's germline CDR1 is DFQATT and CDR2 SNEGSKA (reference sequence). This clonotype was counted ten times or more. Its antigen is as yet unknown. The sequence derives from a girl under two years old who had a stem cell transplant for combined immunodeficiency, so the T cells may come from the graft donor. The gene calls are TRBV20-1 and TRBJ2-7, with 13 bases matching TRBD2. This specimen was PBMCs, mostly from graft donor cells, taken 180 days after TCRalphabeta/CD19-depleted stem cell transplant. CDR3 bases: TGCAGTGCTAGAGATGTACGACTAGCGGGAGGCGAGCAGTACTTC. Its protein product is CSARDVRLAGGEQYF.